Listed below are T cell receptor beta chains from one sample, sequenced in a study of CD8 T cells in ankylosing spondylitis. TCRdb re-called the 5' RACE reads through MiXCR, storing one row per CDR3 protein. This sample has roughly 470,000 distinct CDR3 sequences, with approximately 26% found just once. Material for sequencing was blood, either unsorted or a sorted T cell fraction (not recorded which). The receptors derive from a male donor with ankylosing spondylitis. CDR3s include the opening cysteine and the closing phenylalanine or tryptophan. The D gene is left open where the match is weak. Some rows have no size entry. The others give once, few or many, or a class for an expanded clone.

CDR3aa: CASSRSGTISEQYF; CDR3nt: TGTGCCAGCAGCCGTAGCGGGACCATCTCAGAGCAGTACTTC; abundance: NA; j_gene: TRBJ2-7; d_gene: TRBD2; v_gene: TRBV16
CDR3aa: CASMEVAGVHEQFF; CDR3nt: TGCGCCAGTATGGAGGTAGCGGGAGTACATGAGCAGTTCTTC; abundance: NA; j_gene: TRBJ2-1; d_gene: TRBD2; v_gene: TRBV5-1
CDR3aa: CASSQDLPGSNQPQHF; CDR3nt: TGTGCCAGCAGCCAAGATTTACCCGGTAGCAATCAGCCCCAGCATTTT; abundance: once; j_gene: TRBJ1-5; d_gene: NA; v_gene: TRBV3-1
CDR3aa: CASSALDREGEKLFF; CDR3nt: TGTGCCAGCAGTGCATTGGACAGGGAAGGAGAAAAACTGTTTTTT; abundance: NA; j_gene: TRBJ1-4; d_gene: TRBD1; v_gene: TRBV27
CDR3aa: CATQQGWGTDTQYF; CDR3nt: TGTGCCACCCAACAGGGGTGGGGCACAGATACGCAGTATTTT; abundance: NA; j_gene: TRBJ2-3; d_gene: TRBD1; v_gene: TRBV6-1
CDR3aa: CSADAGTSILGEQFF; CDR3nt: TGCAGTGCTGATGCCGGGACTAGTATTTTGGGTGAGCAGTTCTTC; abundance: NA; j_gene: TRBJ2-1; d_gene: TRBD2; v_gene: TRBV20-1
CDR3aa: CAISESRLSYNEQFF; CDR3nt: TGTGCCATCAGTGAGTCCCGGCTATCTTACAATGAGCAGTTCTTC; abundance: NA; j_gene: TRBJ2-1; d_gene: NA; v_gene: TRBV10-3
CDR3aa: CASSYSGQEADTQYF; CDR3nt: TGTGCCAGCAGTTACTCCGGACAGGAGGCAGATACGCAGTATTTT; abundance: few; j_gene: TRBJ2-3; d_gene: TRBD1; v_gene: TRBV6-2/TRBV6-3
CDR3aa: CSVDGTSGRTDTQYF; CDR3nt: TGCAGCGTTGATGGGACTAGCGGGAGGACAGATACGCAGTATTTT; abundance: NA; j_gene: TRBJ2-3; d_gene: TRBD2; v_gene: TRBV29-1
CDR3aa: CASSLAGTGNQPQHF; CDR3nt: TGTGCCAGCAGTTTAGCCGGGACAGGCAATCAGCCCCAGCATTTT; abundance: NA; j_gene: TRBJ1-5; d_gene: TRBD1; v_gene: TRBV27
CDR3aa: CATKTGGSTRYYNEQFF; CDR3nt: TGTGCCACCAAAACAGGCGGGTCCACGAGGTACTACAATGAGCAGTTCTTC; abundance: few; j_gene: TRBJ2-1; d_gene: NA; v_gene: TRBV15
CDR3aa: CASSEASSIGF; CDR3nt: TGTGCCAGCAGTGAAGCTTCTTCCATTGGGTTT; abundance: NA; j_gene: TRBJ1-4; d_gene: NA; v_gene: TRBV6-1
CDR3aa: CASSEALAGDYEQYF; CDR3nt: TGTGCCAGCAGTGAGGCCCTAGCGGGAGATTACGAGCAGTACTTC; abundance: NA; j_gene: TRBJ2-7; d_gene: TRBD2; v_gene: TRBV6-1
CDR3aa: CASSFLESSGANVLTF; CDR3nt: TGCGCCAGCAGCTTTCTGGAGAGCTCTGGGGCCAACGTCCTGACTTTC; abundance: few; j_gene: TRBJ2-6; d_gene: NA; v_gene: TRBV5-1
CDR3aa: CASSRGHETNTEAFF; CDR3nt: TGTGCCAGCAGTAGAGGACACGAGACGAACACTGAAGCTTTCTTT; abundance: NA; j_gene: TRBJ1-1; d_gene: NA; v_gene: TRBV6-1
CDR3aa: CASSLPGTGAPNEQFF; CDR3nt: TGTGCCAGCAGCCTCCCCGGGACAGGGGCCCCCAATGAGCAGTTCTTC; abundance: NA; j_gene: TRBJ2-1; d_gene: TRBD1; v_gene: TRBV7-2
CDR3aa: CASSQDKLAGVSNEQFF; CDR3nt: TGTGCCAGCAGCCAAGATAAACTAGCGGGAGTCTCTAATGAGCAGTTCTTC; abundance: many; j_gene: TRBJ2-1; d_gene: TRBD2; v_gene: TRBV4-2
CDR3aa: CASSRRGPENIQYF; CDR3nt: TGTGCCAGCAGCCGCAGGGGGCCCGAAAACATTCAGTACTTC; abundance: NA; j_gene: TRBJ2-4; d_gene: TRBD1; v_gene: TRBV3-1
CDR3aa: CASSQVSDRPTDTQYF; CDR3nt: TGTGCCAGCAGCCAAGTTTCGGACCGACCCACAGATACGCAGTATTTT; abundance: few; j_gene: TRBJ2-3; d_gene: NA; v_gene: TRBV4-2
CDR3aa: CASVFGAGSTEAFF; CDR3nt: TGTGCCAGCGTTTTTGGGGCAGGGAGCACTGAAGCTTTCTTT; abundance: few; j_gene: TRBJ1-1; d_gene: NA; v_gene: TRBV7-2
CDR3aa: CATRAASDVWDTQYF; CDR3nt: TGCGCCACCAGGGCGGCTAGCGACGTTTGGGATACGCAGTATTTT; abundance: few; j_gene: TRBJ2-3; d_gene: NA; v_gene: TRBV10-1
CDR3aa: CASSLEWDRNTEAFF; CDR3nt: TGTGCCAGCAGCTTAGAATGGGACAGAAACACTGAAGCTTTCTTT; abundance: few; j_gene: TRBJ1-1; d_gene: TRBD1; v_gene: TRBV7-9
CDR3aa: CASSFAGANEKLFF; CDR3nt: TGCGCCAGCAGCTTCGCGGGAGCTAATGAAAAACTGTTTTTT; abundance: NA; j_gene: TRBJ1-4; d_gene: NA; v_gene: TRBV5-1